This T cell receptor (beta chain) stems from a study of blood T cell repertoires in COVID-19. Study information: Specimens from acute and convalescent COVID-19 originated in the United States, Italy and Spain.

In the authors' workflow: Reference gene primers were amplified, and this amplification served to estimate nucleated cell counts. TCRdb's table, derived via immunoSEQ multiplex PCR, lists solely in-frame clones and lacks some. The V and J calls and clone size come from that table; D and trimming were worked out from the DNA. The sample gives around 250,000 clones, 70% to 90% of which show up once; over 6% is in the top ten. CDR1 and CDR2 from the germline V gene are SGHNT and YENEEA. CDR3 length equals 16 residues. With 9 bases clipped from V and 0 bases from J, the junction kept 5 bases outside the gene matches.

The chain carries TRBV11-3 and TRBJ2-3; TRBD2 matches 14 bases. The sequenced material came from peripheral blood. This sequence originates from a woman between 65 and 79 years old with active or convalescent COVID-19. The chain's CDR3 is CARWTSGGPSTDTQYF. In nucleotides, the CDR3 is TGTGCCAGGTGGACTAGCGGGGGGCCTAGCACAGATACGCAGTATTTT.